This T cell receptor beta chain was found in a study of cytomegalovirus exposure and HLA in healthy donors. Study-level findings and limits: In a later analysis, HLA-C alleles had the fewest associated TCRs, DRB1 alleles the most. A prior analysis recorded that most TCR beta V segments were productive about 87% or about 30% of the time. A missense variant in DCLRE1C was later tied to TCR beta V- and J-gene trimming.

The CDR3 runs 15 residues. V lost 6 bases, J lost 0 bases, and 1 base stayed unmatched. CDR1 and CDR2 from the germline V gene are MNHEY and SVGAGI. As to this clone: The target antigen is unknown.

PCR was performed using 60 Vbeta and 13 Jbeta primers. Only in-frame clones appear in the TCRdb table, and some are missing; sequencing was by immunoSEQ multiplex PCR. The sample contains some 100,000 clones, about 80% of which appear only once. J is TRBJ1-5 and V is TRBV6-5; TRBD1 matches 11 bases. Sequenced material: PBMCs. This clonotype was obtained from a male donor in good health and CMV-seropositive. The CDR3 DNA reads TGTGCCAGCAGGGACAGGGGGCGTAGCAATCAGCCCCAGCATTTT. This translates into CASRDRGRSNQPQHF.